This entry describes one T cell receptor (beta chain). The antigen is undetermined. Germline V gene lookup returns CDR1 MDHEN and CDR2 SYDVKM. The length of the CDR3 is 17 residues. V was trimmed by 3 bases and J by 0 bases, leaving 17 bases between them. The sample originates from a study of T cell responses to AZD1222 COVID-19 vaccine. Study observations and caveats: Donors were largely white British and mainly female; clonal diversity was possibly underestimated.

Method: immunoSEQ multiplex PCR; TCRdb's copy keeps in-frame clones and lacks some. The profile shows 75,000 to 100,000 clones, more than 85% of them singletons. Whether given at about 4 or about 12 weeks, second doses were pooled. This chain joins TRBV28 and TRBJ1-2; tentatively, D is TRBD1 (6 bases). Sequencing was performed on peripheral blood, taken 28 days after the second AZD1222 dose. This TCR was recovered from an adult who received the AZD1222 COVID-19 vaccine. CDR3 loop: CASSFPTTGTANYGYTF. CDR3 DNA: TGTGCCAGCAGTTTCCCGACCACAGGGACGGCTAACTATGGCTACACCTTC.